The present T cell receptor beta chain was sequenced within a study of CD8 T cells in Susac syndrome. CD8+ and CD4+ T cells taken from blood had their TCR beta sequenced. Matched for age and sex, the controls were healthy donors. The CD8+ and CD4+ T cells were negatively isolated, with the TEMRA cells enriched by FACS. The length of the CDR3 is 13 residues. V was cut by 7 bases and J by 4 bases, with 14 bases left in between. Germline values: CDR1 PRHDT, CDR2 FYEKMQ (reference sequence). Reverse transcription of about 0.5 to 1 ug RNA used random hexamers. A single record per CDR3 protein comes from TCRdb applying MiXCR to the immunoSEQ multiplex PCR reads. This sample yields 95,000 or so distinct CDR3 sequences, of which approximately 95% are seen a single time; approximately 0.31% belongs to the top ten.

The V and J genes are TRBV13 and TRBJ2-7, with TRBD1 as a possible D gene (6 bases). The sequencing sample was made of CD8+ T cells from PBMCs. The clonotype originates from a human donor in good health. Here the CDR3 reads CASTQGRGYEQYF. In DNA form, the CDR3 reads TGTGCCAGCACTCAGGGCAGGGGATACGAGCAGTACTTC.